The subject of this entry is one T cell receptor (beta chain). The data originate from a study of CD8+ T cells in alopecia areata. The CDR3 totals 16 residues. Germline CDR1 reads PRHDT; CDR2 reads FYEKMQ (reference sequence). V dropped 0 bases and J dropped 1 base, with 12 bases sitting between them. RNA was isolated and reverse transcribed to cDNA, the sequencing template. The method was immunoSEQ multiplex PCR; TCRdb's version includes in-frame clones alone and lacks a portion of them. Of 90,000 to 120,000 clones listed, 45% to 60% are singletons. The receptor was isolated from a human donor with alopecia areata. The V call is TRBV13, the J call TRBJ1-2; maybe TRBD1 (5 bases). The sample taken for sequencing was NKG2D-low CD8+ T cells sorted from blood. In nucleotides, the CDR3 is TGTGCCAGCAGCTTAGGCCGCCAGGGACTTAACTATGGCTACACCTTC. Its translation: CASSLGRQGLNYGYTF.